The 26 T cell receptor beta chains below were found in one sample sequenced in a study of blood T cell repertoires in COVID-19. Produced via immunoSEQ multiplex PCR; TCRdb's table is partial and in-frame only. The table records some 400,000 clones, approximately 90% of them present only once. Sample: PBMCs or T cells enriched from blood (not recorded which). These receptors were obtained from a woman between 35 and 50 years old who had been exposed to COVID-19.

This chain uses TRBV7-8 with TRBJ1-5, with 10 bases matching TRBD1. In germline, CDR1 is SGHVS, CDR2 FQNEAQ. V gave up 5 bases and J gave up 6 bases; unmatched junction bases: 7. CDR3 size: 15 residues. As DNA, the CDR3 is TGTGCCAGCAGCCGTTCGGGACAGGGGACTCAGCCCCAGCATTTT. This gives the protein CASSRSGQGTQPQHF.

The chain carries TRBV18 and TRBJ1-1; 9 nucleotides line up with TRBD1. The CDR3 has 16 residues. Germline loops: CDR1 KGHSH, CDR2 LQKENI. The J segment lost 0 bases and the V segment lost 2 bases, leaving 4 bases of the junction unmatched. The CDR3 DNA reads TGTGCCAGCTCACCAAGCGGACAGGGGTTGAACACTGAAGCTTTCTTT. This sequence encodes CASSPSGQGLNTEAFF.

The V call is TRBV6-5, the J call TRBJ2-7; TRBD2 aligns across 9 bases. The CDR3 runs to 15 residues. Germline CDR1 reads MNHEY; CDR2 reads SVGAGI. The trim removed 5 bases at V and 4 bases at J, leaving 9 bases unmatched. This CDR3 is CASSPRGLAEYEQYF. As DNA, the CDR3 is TGTGCCAGCAGTCCCCGGGGACTAGCCGAGTACGAGCAGTACTTC.

This sequence joins TRBV3-1 (or the pseudogene TRBV3-2) and TRBJ2-1; 11 bases are shared with TRBD1. Germline CDR1 LGHDT, CDR2 YNNKEL (reference sequence). With V trimmed by 9 bases and J by 6 bases, 7 bases remained unmatched. The CDR3 is 14 residues long. The CDR3: CASRDRGKGNEQFF. DNA for the CDR3: TGTGCCAGTCGGGACAGGGGGAAAGGCAATGAGCAGTTCTTC.

This sequence joins TRBV3-1 (or the pseudogene TRBV3-2) and TRBJ2-5, with D tentatively TRBD1 (6 bases). The CDR3 covers 14 residues. Germline CDR1 is LGHDT and CDR2 is YNNKEL (reference sequence). Trimming left V 4 bases short and J 7 bases short, with 16 bases between. CDR3 sequence (DNA): TGTGCCAGCAGCCCCGGGACAACCAGGGGGACCCAGTACTTC. It specifies CASSPGTTRGTQYF.

The V gene is TRBV24-1, the J gene TRBJ2-1; 8 bases are a match to TRBD2. The germline V gene has CDR1 KGHDR and CDR2 SFDVKD. This CDR3 has 14 amino acids. With V trimmed by 4 bases and J by 6 bases, 4 bases remained unmatched. CDR3 residues: CATSEAGVINEQFF. CDR3 nucleotide sequence: TGTGCCACCAGTGAAGCGGGAGTAATCAATGAGCAGTTCTTC.

The V and J genes are TRBV7-9 and TRBJ1-1; perhaps TRBD1 as D (5 bases). CDR3 length: 15 residues. The germline gives CDR1 SEHNR, CDR2 FQNEAQ (reference sequence). Trimming took 2 bases from V and 7 from J, leaving 17 bases between them. CDR3: CASSLTRESGSEAFF. For the CDR3, the DNA is TGTGCCAGCAGCTTAACCAGGGAATCGGGTAGTGAAGCTTTCTTT.

This clone was recorded only once. J is TRBJ1-2 and V is TRBV7-2, with 9 bases matching TRBD1. This CDR3 is built from 15 residues. J lost 4 bases, V lost 5 bases, and 8 bases had no gene match. CDR1 is SGHTA, CDR2 FQGNSA, per germline. This CDR3 reads CASSRGTGMTYGYTF. As DNA, the CDR3 is TGTGCCAGCAGCCGGGGGACAGGGATGACCTATGGCTACACCTTC.

V usage is TRBV6-2 or TRBV6-3 and J usage is TRBJ2-7; 7 bases are a match to TRBD2. The length of the CDR3 is 15 residues. Germline lookup yields CDR1 MNHEY and CDR2 SVGEGT. V lost 3 bases and J lost 1; bases outside the gene matches: 6. The CDR3 coding sequence is TGTGCCAGCAGTTATTCCGGGAGGCGGTCCTACGAGCAGTACTTC. Translation gives CASSYSGRRSYEQYF.

For the CDR3, the DNA is TGTGCCACCAGAGAGGGGGGGAGAAACAATCAGCCCCAGCATTTT. Amino acids: CATREGGRNNQPQHF. J is TRBJ1-5 and V is TRBV15; D may be TRBD1 (6 bases). The V and J ends lost 6 bases and 3 bases respectively, with 15 bases between them. Germline-derived CDR1 and CDR2 are LNHNV and YYDKDF (reference sequence). There are 15 residues in the CDR3.

The chain has TRBV12-3 or TRBV12-4 and TRBJ2-7, with D possibly being TRBD1 (5 bases). The CDR3 runs 12 residues. V lost 6 bases, J lost 7 bases, and 13 bases lay in between. CDR3 sequence (DNA): TGTGCCAGCAGCCCGGACATATTTGAGCAGTACTTC. It translates to CASSPDIFEQYF.

The chain joins TRBV7-8 to TRBJ1-2; 8 bases agree with TRBD1. This CDR3 has 15 amino acids. Losses at the gene ends were 1 base for V and 3 bases for J; bases not matched to a gene: 4. The germline gives CDR1 SGHVS, CDR2 FQNEAQ. Here the CDR3 reads CASSLVAGGYYGYTF. The CDR3 DNA follows: TGTGCCAGCAGCTTAGTTGCAGGGGGCTACTATGGCTACACCTTC. The full variable domain, in which reference TRBV7-8 and TRBJ1-2 provide the parts outside the CDR3, is GAGVSQSPRYKVAKRGQDVALRCDPISGHVSLFWYQQALGQGPEFLTYFQNEAQLDKSGLPSDRFFAERPEGSVSTLKIQRTQQEDSAVYLCASSLVAGGYYGYTFGSGTRLTVV.

This chain connects TRBV11-3 to TRBJ1-1; TRBD1 matches at 7 bases. This CDR3 is built from 15 residues. The ends lost 0 bases at V and 0 bases at J; junction bases unmatched: 1. In germline, CDR1 is SGHNT, CDR2 YENEEA. The CDR3 loop is CASSLEGTVNTEAFF. In nucleotides, the CDR3 is TGTGCCAGCAGCTTAGAAGGGACAGTGAACACTGAAGCTTTCTTT.

V gene TRBV30 combines with J gene TRBJ2-7; 11 nucleotides agree with TRBD1. CDR1 and CDR2 from the germline V gene are GTSNPN and SVGIG (reference sequence). J gave up 3 bases and V 0 bases, and 1 base lay outside the gene matches. This CDR3 spans 14 amino acids. In DNA form, the CDR3 reads TGTGCCTGGAGTGTTGGGACAGGGGGCTACGAGCAGTACTTC. This gives the protein CAWSVGTGGYEQYF.

The V gene is TRBV2, the J gene TRBJ2-2, with D possibly TRBD1 on 5 matching bases. Germline lookup yields CDR1 SNHLY and CDR2 FYNNEI. CDR3 length: 17 amino acids. V lost 6 bases to trimming and J lost 1 base, with 18 bases between them. The CDR3 protein is CASRVAVGQGNTGELFF. The CDR3 coding sequence is TGTGCCAGCAGGGTAGCCGTGGGGCAGGGGAACACCGGGGAGCTGTTTTTT.

The rearrangement uses TRBV5-4 and TRBJ1-2; D ambiguous. The CDR3 runs 13 residues. The germline gives CDR1 SGHNT, CDR2 YYREEE (reference sequence). V gave up 3 bases and J gave up 4 bases, with 10 bases separating them. CDR3 coding DNA: TGTGCCAGCAGCTATTGGGCCAGCTATGGCTACACCTTC. Its protein product is CASSYWASYGYTF.

This sequence joins TRBV7-2 and TRBJ2-3; TRBD1 is a possible D gene (7 bases). V was clipped by 5 bases and J by 3 bases, with 15 bases between them. Germline V lookup: CDR1 SGHTA, CDR2 FQGNSA. This CDR3 has 15 amino acids. CDR3 residues: CASSPGGMRTDTQYF. The CDR3 region has the DNA TGTGCCAGCAGCCCAGGGGGGATGAGAACAGATACGCAGTATTTT.

The genes are TRBV7-8 and TRBJ1-5, with 7 positions matching TRBD1. Trimming at V came to 4 bases and at J to 6 bases, leaving 9 bases not matched to a gene. The germline V gene has CDR1 SGHVS and CDR2 FQNEAQ. This CDR3 has 15 residues. The CDR3 nucleotides are TGTGCCAGCAGCTCGACAGGGAGAAGAGGTCAGCCCCAGCATTTT. Translation: CASSSTGRRGQPQHF.

DNA of the CDR3: TGTGCCAGCAGACCATACACGGGGACTGAAGCTTTCTTT. It codes for CASRPYTGTEAFF. The chain links TRBV7-2 to TRBJ1-1, with D unresolved. Trimming removed 6 bases from V and 5 bases from J, with 13 bases in between. The CDR3 covers 13 residues. CDR1 and CDR2 (germline): SGHTA, FQGNSA.

This sequence joins TRBV5-1 and TRBJ1-2, with TRBD1 as a possible D gene (6 bases). The germline V gene encodes CDR1 SGHRS and CDR2 YFSETQ. Trimming left V 2 bases short and J 7 bases short, with 6 bases between. The CDR3 runs 11 residues. This chain's CDR3 is CASSLGGGYTF. The DNA of the CDR3 is TGCGCCAGCAGCTTAGGGGGTGGCTACACCTTC.

The V call is TRBV19, the J call TRBJ2-3, with 10 nucleotides matching TRBD1. CDR3 size: 13 residues. Germline V CDR1 and CDR2: LNHDA, SQIVND (reference sequence). Losses at the gene ends were 6 bases for V and 12 bases for J; bases not matched to a gene: 9. The chain's CDR3 is CASRDRGIVGQYF. For the CDR3, the DNA is TGTGCCAGTAGGGACAGGGGGATCGTCGGCCAGTATTTT.

V usage is TRBV11-3 and J usage is TRBJ1-6; TRBD1 agrees at 8 bases. The J segment lost 6 bases and the V segment lost 1 base, leaving 2 bases of the junction unmatched. This CDR3 comprises 15 residues. Germline CDR1 is SGHNT and CDR2 is YENEEA. CDR3 protein: CASSLGQGINSPLHF. In DNA, the CDR3 is TGTGCCAGCAGCTTAGGACAGGGGATTAATTCACCCCTCCACTTT.

The chain is built from TRBV2 and TRBJ2-3, with D perhaps matching TRBD1 (6 bases). This CDR3 comprises 15 residues. V was trimmed by 7 bases and J by 4 bases, leaving 18 bases between them. The germline CDR1 and CDR2 sequences are SNHLY and FYNNEI. The CDR3: CASTPRGIQADTQYF. In nucleotides, the CDR3 is TGTGCCAGCACACCGAGGGGGATACAGGCAGATACGCAGTATTTT. Full variable domain (rest looked up from reference TRBV2 and TRBJ2-3): EPEVTQTPSHQVTQMGQEVILRCVPISNHLYFYWYRQILGQKVEFLVSFYNNEISEKSEIFDDQFSVERPDGSNFTLKIRSTKLEDSAMYFCASTPRGIQADTQYFGPGTRLTVL.

V gene TRBV21-1 combines with J gene TRBJ2-7; the DNA was not used to check the table's D call, TRBD1. TRBV21-1 is a documented pseudogene. The CDR3 has 15 residues. The CDR3 sequence is CASSLGQVVLWEQYF. Written as DNA, the CDR3 is TGTGCCAGCAGCTTGGGGCAGGTCGTCCTCTGGGAGCAGTACTTC.

The chain recombines TRBV5-6 with TRBJ2-7; perhaps TRBD1 as D (6 bases). Germline CDR1 SGHDT, CDR2 YYEEEE. Between the trimmed V and J ends, which lost 1 base and 1 base, there was a span of 12 bases. This CDR3 comprises 15 residues. CDR3 protein: CASSLSGTSSYEQYF. The CDR3 coding sequence is TGTGCCAGCAGCTTGTCCGGGACAAGTTCCTACGAGCAGTACTTC.

The chain couples TRBV12-3 or TRBV12-4 to TRBJ1-3; D remains ambiguous. The CDR3 extends over 13 amino acids. V was shortened by 5 bases and J by 4 bases, with 9 bases between the two germline ends. The CDR3 sequence is CASSLAQGNTIYF. The CDR3 DNA follows: TGTGCCAGCAGTCTCGCTCAGGGAAACACCATATATTTT.